Following are 10 T cell receptor beta chains from one sample sequenced in a study of T cell clones after liver transplantation. Only in-frame clones appear in the TCRdb table, and some are missing; sequencing was by immunoSEQ multiplex PCR. The table lists 20,000 to 30,000 clones, approximately 71% of them singletons, with around 3% in the top ten. Sequenced material: CD4+ T cells from blood, taken before liver transplant. Source of these receptors: a human donor who received a liver transplant.

The chain has TRBV7-2 and TRBJ2-4; weak D call: TRBD2 (5 bases). CDR3 length: 15 residues. Per the germline V gene, CDR1 is SGHTA and CDR2 is FQGNSA. With 2 bases removed from V and 7 bases from J, the gap between germline ends came to 15 bases. The CDR3 spells CASSLWAGFENIQYF. CDR3 sequence (DNA): TGTGCCAGCAGCTTATGGGCGGGCTTTGAGAACATTCAGTACTTC. The full variable domain, its missing parts supplied by reference TRBV7-2 and TRBJ2-4, is GAGVSQSPSNKVTEKGKDVELRCDPISGHTALYWYRQSLGQGLEFLIYFQGNSAPDKSGLPSDRFSAERTGGSVSTLTIQRTQQEDSAVYLCASSLWAGFENIQYFGAGTRLSVL.

The CDR3 nucleotides read TGTGCCAGCAGCCCAGACGGACAGAACTACAATGAGCAGTTCTTC. This sequence encodes CASSPDGQNYNEQFF. The chain couples TRBV7-2 to TRBJ2-1; TRBD1 is a possible D gene (6 bases). Trimming removed 5 bases from V and 3 bases from J, with 14 bases in between. CDR1 and CDR2 (germline): SGHTA, FQGNSA. This CDR3 spans 15 amino acids.

This clone has a handful of counts. The V and J genes are TRBV2 and TRBJ1-2, with TRBD1 identical over 10 bases. Unmatched junction bases numbered 3, after V lost 5 bases and J lost 0 bases. Germline V CDR1 and CDR2: SNHLY, FYNNEI. The CDR3 has 15 residues. The DNA of the CDR3 is TGTGCCAGCAGTCCTGGACAGGGGGCTAACTATGGCTACACCTTC. Translated: CASSPGQGANYGYTF.

V usage is TRBV6-5 and J usage is TRBJ1-1; D uncertain. Germline values: CDR1 MNHEY, CDR2 SVGAGI. Deletions cut 7 bases from V and 2 bases from J, with 5 bases between. The CDR3 contains 11 residues. DNA for the CDR3: TGTGCCAGCAACACTAACACTGAAGCTTTCTTT. Translation: CASNTNTEAFF.

The rearrangement joins TRBV6-1 to TRBJ1-2, with no clear D. Germline CDR1 MNHNS, CDR2 SASEGT. CDR3 length equals 12 residues. Trimming pared 3 bases from V and 0 bases from J, leaving 2 bases between. CDR3 loop: CASSDTNYGYTF. The CDR3, as DNA: TGTGCCAGCAGTGACACTAACTATGGCTACACCTTC.

The chain has TRBV21-1 and TRBJ1-1. TRBV21-1 counts as a pseudogene. This CDR3 has 13 residues. The CDR3 is CASSRRGNTEAFF. As DNA, the CDR3 is TGTGCCAGCAGCCGACGGGGGAACACTGAAGCTTTCTTT.

V and J are TRBV6-4 and TRBJ2-7; D assignment may be TRBD1 or TRBD2 (5 bases each). V lost 6 bases to trimming and J lost 0 bases, with 15 bases between them. There are 15 residues in the CDR3. The germline V gene has CDR1 MRHNA and CDR2 SNTAGT. Here the CDR3 DNA reads TGTGCCAGCAGGCACCACGGGGACCGCTCCTACGAGCAGTACGTC. It translates to CASRHHGDRSYEQYV.

CDR3 DNA: TGCGCCAGCAGCTTGGTCCCAGGGAGGGCGAACACTGAAGCTTTCTTT. It yields the protein CASSLVPGRANTEAFF. This chain links TRBV5-1 with TRBJ1-1, with a tentative D call TRBD1 (5 bases). V shed 0 bases and J shed 1 base, with 13 bases lying between them. CDR3 size: 16 residues. Germline loops: CDR1 SGHRS, CDR2 YFSETQ.

This chain joins TRBV5-6 and TRBJ1-1, with TRBD1 identical over 9 bases. V gave up 4 bases and J gave up 7 bases; unmatched junction bases: 8. Germline lookup yields CDR1 SGHDT and CDR2 YYEEEE. The CDR3 sequence is 14 residues long. The CDR3 nucleotides read TGTGCCAGCAGCCGGACAGGGGCGGGTAATGAAGCTTTCTTT. It encodes CASSRTGAGNEAFF.

This chain joins TRBV7-2 and TRBJ2-5; D unclear. V gave up 4 bases and J gave up 3 bases, with 9 bases separating them. CDR1 and CDR2 from the germline V gene are SGHTA and FQGNSA. The CDR3 runs 13 residues. The CDR3 is CASSSPWKETQYF. The CDR3 DNA reads as TGTGCCAGCAGCTCCCCTTGGAAAGAGACCCAGTACTTC. The full variable domain, in which reference TRBV7-2 and TRBJ2-5 provide the parts outside the CDR3, is GAGVSQSPSNKVTEKGKDVELRCDPISGHTALYWYRQSLGQGLEFLIYFQGNSAPDKSGLPSDRFSAERTGGSVSTLTIQRTQQEDSAVYLCASSSPWKETQYFGPGTRLLVL.